A single sample gave rise to the 11 T cell receptor beta chains below, sequenced in a study of T cells in Graves' hyperthyroidism and ophthalmopathy (dated by TCRdb to the late 2010s). Library creation used multiplex PCR. Sequenced on an Illumina HiSeq 2000. The TCR beta CDR3 regions were amplified from RNA transcripts. The TCR CDR3 was subjected to a first round of RT-PCR using the HTBI primer set and the Qiagen OneStep RT-PCR kit. The raw public data were reprocessed by TCRdb itself: fastp quality trimming at Q25, MiXCR clonotype calling, in-frame beta chains only. Rows with a matching CDR3 protein are joined into one entry that keeps the most common DNA and genes. A total of about 130,000 distinct CDR3 sequences appear in this sample, roughly a fifth of them only once. Clones ranked in the top ten supply around 70% of the sample. Sequenced material: blood. The receptors were gathered from a woman in her fifties or sixties with Graves' hyperthyroidism that later progressed to Graves' ophthalmopathy.

This chain joins TRBV7-9 and TRBJ1-5, with 11 nucleotides matching TRBD1. V was pared by 5 bases and J by 5 bases, with 8 bases of the junction left unmatched. CDR3 length: 16 amino acids. CDR1 SEHNR and CDR2 FQNEAQ come from the germline V gene (reference sequence). This CDR3 reads CASSHSGTGGDQPQHF. The CDR3 DNA reads TGTGCCAGCAGCCATTCCGGGACAGGGGGGGATCAGCCCCAGCATTTT. Full variable domain (missing parts from reference TRBV7-9 and TRBJ1-5): DTGVSQNPRHKITKRGQNVTFRCDPISEHNRLYWYRQTLGQGPEFLTYFQNEAQLEKSRLLSDRFSAERPKGSFSTLEIQRTEQGDSAMYLCASSHSGTGGDQPQHFGDGTRLSIL.

CDR3 bases: TGTGCCAGCAGCTCCGGACTAGACCAAGAGACCCAGTACTTC. Protein: CASSSGLDQETQYF. The chain carries TRBV5-6 and TRBJ2-5; 7 positions match TRBD2. Per germline, CDR1 SGHDT and CDR2 YYEEEE. The CDR3 length is 14 residues. V shed 3 bases, J shed 0 bases, and the junction held 2 bases outside the gene matches.

The table lists this clonotype with a few counts. CDR3 sequence reads: CASSEGSWRFNEKLFF. The DNA of the CDR3 is TGTGCCAGCAGTGAAGGAAGTTGGAGGTTTAATGAAAAACTGTTTTTT. The genes are TRBV6-1 and TRBJ1-4, with unresolved D. V lost 1 base, J lost 4 bases, and 13 bases lay in between. The CDR3 length is 16 residues. The germline CDR1 and CDR2 sequences are MNHNS and SASEGT.

This clonotype has at least ten counts. The chain links TRBV7-2 to TRBJ2-1, with D unresolved. This CDR3 is built from 18 residues. CDR1 is SGHTA, CDR2 FQGNSA, per germline. V lost 5 bases and J 0 bases, leaving 20 bases between the germline ends. CDR3 sequence reads: CASSPTYHFLSSYNEQFF. For the CDR3, the DNA is TGTGCCAGCAGCCCAACTTACCACTTCTTAAGCTCCTACAATGAGCAGTTCTTC.

This clonotype was recorded many times. The rearrangement links TRBV7-9 to TRBJ2-7; 11 nucleotides match TRBD1. The V segment lost 1 base and the J segment 6 bases; nucleotides outside the gene matches: 5. The germline V gene has CDR1 SEHNR and CDR2 FQNEAQ (reference sequence). The CDR3 covers 15 residues. The CDR3 reads CASSLGWTGGVEQYF. CDR3 DNA sequence: TGTGCCAGCAGCTTAGGCTGGACAGGGGGCGTCGAGCAGTACTTC. The complete variable domain, with remaining parts taken from reference TRBV7-9 and TRBJ2-7, reads DTGVSQNPRHKITKRGQNVTFRCDPISEHNRLYWYRQTLGQGPEFLTYFQNEAQLEKSRLLSDRFSAERPKGSFSTLEIQRTEQGDSAMYLCASSLGWTGGVEQYFGPGTRLTVT.

This clonotype has at least ten counts. The chain is built from TRBV11-2 and TRBJ2-7; D unresolved. This CDR3 has 15 amino acids. In germline, CDR1 is SGHAT, CDR2 FQNNGV. V lost 2 bases and J 2 bases, leaving 13 bases between the germline ends. The CDR3 DNA reads as TGTGCCAGCAGCTTAATAGCAGCGAATACCTACGAGCAGTACTTC. Its translation: CASSLIAANTYEQYF. Using reference TRBV11-2 and TRBJ2-7 for the parts outside the CDR3, the full variable domain is EAGVAQSPRYKIIEKRQSVAFWCNPISGHATLYWYQQILGQGPKLLIQFQNNGVVDDSQLPKDRFSAERLKGVDSTLKIQPAKLEDSAVYLCASSLIAANTYEQYFGPGTRLTVT.

This clonotype has a count of ten or more. This chain uses TRBV28 with TRBJ2-1, with 11 bases lining up with TRBD2. The germline gives CDR1 MDHEN, CDR2 SYDVKM. The CDR3 contains 17 residues. V trimming: 7 bases; J trimming: 5 bases; junction bases outside the gene matches: 13. This CDR3 reads CASKGLAGGPPHNEQFF. DNA of the CDR3: TGTGCCAGCAAGGGGCTAGCGGGAGGTCCCCCACACAATGAGCAGTTCTTC.

This clonotype was picked up many times. The chain joins TRBV20-1 to TRBJ2-7; the match to TRBD2 covers 10 bases. CDR1 is DFQATT and CDR2 is SNEGSKA in the germline V gene (reference sequence). The CDR3 totals 14 residues. With V trimmed by 3 bases and J by 4 bases, 6 bases remained unmatched. The CDR3 nucleotides are TGCAGTGCTAGGGGGCTAGCGGGAGATTACGAGCAGTACTTC. Amino acids: CSARGLAGDYEQYF.

This clonotype was seen ten or more times. V gene TRBV11-2 combines with J gene TRBJ2-7, with D unresolved. CDR3 length: 13 residues. The germline CDR1 and CDR2 sequences are SGHAT and FQNNGV. V lost 1 base and J 1 base, leaving 5 bases between the germline ends. The CDR3 DNA reads TGTGCCAGCAGCTTAGTACAGTCCTACGAGCAGTACTTC. This sequence encodes CASSLVQSYEQYF. Looking up the rest from reference TRBV11-2 and TRBJ2-7 gives the full variable domain: EAGVAQSPRYKIIEKRQSVAFWCNPISGHATLYWYQQILGQGPKLLIQFQNNGVVDDSQLPKDRFSAERLKGVDSTLKIQPAKLEDSAVYLCASSLVQSYEQYFGPGTRLTVT.

This clonotype was counted many times. The CDR3 loop reads CASSWTGAGGELFF. The DNA for the CDR3 is TGTGCCAGCAGCTGGACAGGGGCAGGCGGGGAGCTGTTTTTT. The chain couples TRBV7-2 to TRBJ2-2; 9 bases align to TRBD1. The trim removed 4 bases at V and 7 bases at J, leaving 4 bases unmatched. Germline-derived CDR1 and CDR2 are SGHTA and FQGNSA. The CDR3 has 14 residues.

This rearrangement joins TRBV12-3 or TRBV12-4 to TRBJ2-1; no reliable D call. The CDR3 spans 14 residues. Trimming removed 3 bases at V and 5 bases at J, with 11 bases between. CDR3 amino acids: CASSFRSADNEQFF. The CDR3 region has the DNA TGTGCCAGCAGTTTTCGTTCGGCGGACAATGAGCAGTTCTTC.